Listed below are T cell receptor beta chains from one sample, sequenced in a study of blood T cell repertoires in COVID-19. Generated by immunoSEQ multiplex PCR, the TCRdb table keeps only in-frame clones and is missing some. The data show roughly 160,000 clones, around 81% seen once. The sample comprised peripheral blood. Every receptor here comes from a man aged 65 to 85 with active or convalescent COVID-19. Each CDR3 is given with its conserved first and last residue. A D gene is named only where the DNA matches it firmly. Part of the rows lack a size; the others show once, few, many or a class for expanded clones.

D | size | J | V | DNA | CDR3
TRBD1 | - | TRBJ1-5 | TRBV7-8 | TGTGCCAGCAGCTTAAGGACAGGCATAAATCAGCCCCAGCATTTT | CASSLRTGINQPQHF
TRBD1 | - | TRBJ2-3 | TRBV29-1 | TGCAGCGTGGGACAGGCCACAGATACGCAGTATTTT | CSVGQATDTQYF
- | few | TRBJ1-1 | TRBV7-9 | TGTGCCAGCGCATTCACAGCGAACACTGAAGCTTTCTTT | CASAFTANTEAFF
- | - | TRBJ1-2 | TRBV18 | TGTGCCAGCTCACCCGCGGCCCGTGGGGCCCAAGGCACCTTC | CASSPAARGAQGTF
TRBD1 | - | TRBJ1-1 | TRBV11-3 | TGTGCCAGCAGCCCCCGCCCGGACAGGGGTGAAGCTTTCTTT | CASSPRPDRGEAFF
- | - | TRBJ1-6 | TRBV18 | TGTGCCAGCTCACCGAGGACAGATAATTCACCCCTCCACTTT | CASSPRTDNSPLHF
- | - | TRBJ1-4 | TRBV5-1 | TGCGCCAGCAGCTTGTTTACAGTCGCAACTAATGAAAAACTGTTTTTT | CASSLFTVATNEKLFF
- | - | TRBJ2-7 | TRBV7-9 | TGTGCCAGCAGCTATTCTCAGGGTTCCGAGCAGTACTTC | CASSYSQGSEQYF
TRBD1 | - | TRBJ2-2 | TRBV30 | TGTGCCTGGACCGTCGGGACAGCTACGAACACCGGGGAGCTGTTTTTT | CAWTVGTATNTGELFF
- | - | TRBJ1-6 | TRBV27 | TGTGCCAGCAGTCCTCGGGGGAGCTCCTATAATTCACCCCTCCACTTT | CASSPRGSSYNSPLHF
TRBD1 | - | TRBJ1-1 | TRBV7-8 | TGTGCCAGCAGCTTCGGACAGGAGAACACTGAAGCTTTCTTT | CASSFGQENTEAFF
TRBD2 | - | TRBJ2-1 | TRBV5-1 | TGCGCCAGCAGCCTGTTCGGGACTAGCGGGAGTAGTGAGCAGTTCTTC | CASSLFGTSGSSEQFF
- | - | TRBJ1-2 | TRBV5-6 | TGTGCCAGCAGCTTGGGAGGGATCGGCTACACCTTC | CASSLGGIGYTF
TRBD1 | - | TRBJ1-2 | TRBV7-9 | TGTGCCAGCAGCAGCGGACAGGACAACTATGGCTACACCTTC | CASSSGQDNYGYTF
TRBD1 | - | TRBJ1-1 | TRBV28 | TGTGCCAGCGATGGGACAGGTAGTCGGAACACTGAAGCTTTCTTT | CASDGTGSRNTEAFF
- | - | TRBJ2-1 | TRBV6-6 | TGTGCCAGCGTACCAGGGTCCACCTACAATGAGCAGTTCTTC | CASVPGSTYNEQFF
TRBD2 | - | TRBJ2-1 | TRBV6-1 | TGTGCCAGCAGACCCCCTGGGACTAGGTACAATGAGCAGTTCTTC | CASRPPGTRYNEQFF
TRBD2 | - | TRBJ2-7 | TRBV7-7 | TGTGCCAGCAGCTTAGAGCGGGGCTCCTACGAGCAGTACTTC | CASSLERGSYEQYF
- | - | TRBJ2-5 | TRBV6-5 | TGTGCCAGCAGTTACTCGTGGGCGGGACTCAAAGAGACCCAGTACTTC | CASSYSWAGLKETQYF
- | - | TRBJ2-6 | TRBV6-6 | TGTGCCAGCAGTTCGACATTAATCTCTGGGGCCAACGTCCTGACTTTC | CASSSTLISGANVLTF
- | - | TRBJ1-1 | TRBV18 | TGTGCCAGCTCACCCGATCAGGTCACTGAAGCTTTCTTT | CASSPDQVTEAFF
TRBD2 | - | TRBJ2-3 | TRBV3-1/TRBV3-2 | TGTGCCAGCAGCCCGGGACTAGCGGGAGAGGCGCAGTATTTT | CASSPGLAGEAQYF
TRBD1 | - | TRBJ1-2 | TRBV4-3 | TGCGCCAGCAGCCAAGATAGGGACAGGGTCCCAGCTAACTATGGCTACACCTTC | CASSQDRDRVPANYGYTF
- | - | TRBJ2-7 | TRBV3-1/TRBV3-2 | TGTGCCAGCCCGGGGATGGTCTCCTACGAGCAGTACTTC | CASPGMVSYEQYF
- | - | TRBJ2-1 | TRBV6-5 | TGTGCCAGCAGTTACTCCCGCTCCTACAATGAGCAGTTCTTC | CASSYSRSYNEQFF
- | - | TRBJ2-1 | TRBV28 | TGTGCCAGCAGTTTGACCGGGGTGGGGATATCTTACAATGAGCAGTTCTTC | CASSLTGVGISYNEQFF
TRBD1 | - | TRBJ1-4 | TRBV30 | TGTGCCTGGAGAGGCGACAGGGGAAATGAAAAACTGTTTTTT | CAWRGDRGNEKLFF
TRBD2 | - | TRBJ2-1 | TRBV7-2 | TGTGCCAGCAGCAAACCGGGACTAGCCGCCGATGAGCAGTTCTTC | CASSKPGLAADEQFF
TRBD2 | - | TRBJ2-1 | TRBV5-1 | TGCGCCAGCAGCACACCCGGGACTAGCGGGGTGAATGAGCAGTTCTTC | CASSTPGTSGVNEQFF
- | - | TRBJ1-2 | TRBV7-9 | TGTGCCAGCAGCTTCGAGCCACAGGATAACTATGGCTACACCTTC | CASSFEPQDNYGYTF
- | few | TRBJ1-1 | TRBV2 | TGTGCCAGCAACTTGATGAACACTGAAGCTTTCTTT | CASNLMNTEAFF
TRBD1 | - | TRBJ2-3 | TRBV5-1 | TGCGCCAGCAGCTTGGGGCTGACAGGGGAGCCAGATACGCAGTATTTT | CASSLGLTGEPDTQYF
- | - | TRBJ1-6 | TRBV19 | TGTGCCAGTAGTATGGGGCAGGGACTTAATTCACCCCTCCACTTT | CASSMGQGLNSPLHF